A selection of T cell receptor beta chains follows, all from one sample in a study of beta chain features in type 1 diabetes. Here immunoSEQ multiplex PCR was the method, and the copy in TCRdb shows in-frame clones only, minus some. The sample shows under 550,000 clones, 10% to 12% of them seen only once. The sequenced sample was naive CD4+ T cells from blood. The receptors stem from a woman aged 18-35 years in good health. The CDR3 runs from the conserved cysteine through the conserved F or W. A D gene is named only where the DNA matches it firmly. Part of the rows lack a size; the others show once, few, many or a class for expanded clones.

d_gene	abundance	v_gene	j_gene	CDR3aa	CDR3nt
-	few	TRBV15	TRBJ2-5	CATSRDQGGETQYF	TGTGCCACCAGCAGAGATCAAGGGGGAGAGACCCAGTACTTC
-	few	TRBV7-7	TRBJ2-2	CASSFLENTGELFF	TGTGCTAGCAGCTTCCTCGAGAACACCGGGGAGCTGTTTTTT
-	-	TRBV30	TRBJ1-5	CAWTRGLDQPQHF	TGTGCCTGGACTAGAGGTCTAGATCAGCCCCAGCATTTT
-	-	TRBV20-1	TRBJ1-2	CSASDWYGYTF	TGCAGTGCTAGCGACTGGTATGGCTACACCTTC
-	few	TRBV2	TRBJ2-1	CASSKRVYNEQFF	TGTGCCAGCAGTAAGCGGGTGTACAATGAGCAGTTCTTC
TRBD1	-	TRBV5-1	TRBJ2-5	CASSPGTGEETQYF	TGCGCCAGCAGCCCGGGGACAGGAGAAGAGACCCAGTACTTC
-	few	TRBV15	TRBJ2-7	CATSREGNPYEQYF	TGTGCCACCAGCCGAGAAGGTAACCCCTACGAGCAGTACTTC
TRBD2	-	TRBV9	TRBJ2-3	CASSPREAWGTQYF	TGTGCCAGCAGCCCCCGGGAGGCATGGGGTACGCAGTATTTT
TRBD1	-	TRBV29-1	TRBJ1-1	CSGSRQGGTEAFF	TGCAGCGGGAGCAGACAGGGAGGCACTGAAGCTTTCTTT
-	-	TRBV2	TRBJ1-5	CASSSLSEFWHF	TGTGCCAGCAGTAGCCTGTCAGAATTTTGGCATTTT
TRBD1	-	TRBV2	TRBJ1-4	CASSRGQTNEKLFF	TGTGCCAGCAGCAGGGGGCAAACTAATGAAAAACTGTTTTTT
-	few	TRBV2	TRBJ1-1	CASSAYREAFF	TGTGCCAGCAGTGCGTACCGAGAAGCTTTCTTT
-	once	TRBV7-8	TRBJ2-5	CASSHRLVVETQYF	TGTGCCAGCAGCCACAGACTAGTCGTGGAGACCCAGTACTTC
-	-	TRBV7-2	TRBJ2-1	CASSPEGSYNEQFF	TGTGCCAGCAGCCCCGAAGGGTCGTACAATGAGCAGTTCTTC
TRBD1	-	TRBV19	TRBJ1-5	CASSTAGTGDRPQHF	TGTGCCAGTAGTACTGCCGGGACAGGGGACCGGCCCCAGCATTTT
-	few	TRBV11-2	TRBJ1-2	CASSSLGGRDYGYTF	TGTGCCAGCAGCTCACTGGGCGGCAGAGACTATGGCTACACCTTC
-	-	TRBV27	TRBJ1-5	CASSWTFNSNQPQHF	TGTGCCAGCAGTTGGACATTTAATAGCAATCAGCCCCAGCATTTT
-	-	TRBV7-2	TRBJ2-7	CASSLDRDEQYF	TGTGCCAGCAGCTTAGACAGGGACGAGCAGTACTTC
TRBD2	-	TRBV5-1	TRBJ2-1	CASSLVLAGSNEQFF	TGCGCCAGCAGCTTAGTACTAGCGGGGAGCAATGAGCAGTTCTTC
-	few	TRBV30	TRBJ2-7	CAWSEVYEQYF	TGTGCCTGGAGTGAGGTTTACGAGCAGTACTTC
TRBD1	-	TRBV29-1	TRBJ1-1	CSVGQAMNTEAFF	TGCAGCGTCGGACAGGCAATGAACACTGAAGCTTTCTTT
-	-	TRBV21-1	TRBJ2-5	CASSPTESCRGEETQYF	TGTGCCAGCAGTCCCACAGAAAGTTGCAGGGGTGAAGAGACCCAGTACTTC
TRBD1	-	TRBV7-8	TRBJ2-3	CASSLGTGKYF	TGTGCCAGCAGCTTAGGGACAGGGAAGTATTTT
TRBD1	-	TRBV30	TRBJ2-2	CAWSAGGGELFF	TGTGCCTGGAGTGCAGGGGGCGGGGAGCTGTTTTTT
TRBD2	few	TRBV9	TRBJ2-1	CASSVTSGRSGNEQFF	TGTGCCAGCAGCGTCACTAGCGGGAGGAGTGGGAATGAGCAGTTCTTC
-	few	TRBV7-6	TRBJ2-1	CASSLGPRGSNEQFF	TGTGCCAGCAGCTTAGGACCCAGAGGGAGCAATGAGCAGTTCTTC
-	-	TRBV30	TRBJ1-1	CAWSFHFGTEAFF	TGTGCCTGGAGTTTCCACTTCGGGACTGAAGCTTTCTTT
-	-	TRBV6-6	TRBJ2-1	CATRDNNNEQFF	TGTGCCACCCGGGACAATAACAATGAGCAGTTCTTC
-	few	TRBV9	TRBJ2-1	CASSVTGSSYNEQFF	TGTGCCAGCAGCGTGACGGGGAGCTCCTACAATGAGCAGTTCTTC
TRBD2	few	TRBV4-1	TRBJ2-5	CASSQDAGVIQETQYF	TGCGCCAGCAGCCAAGATGCGGGGGTGATACAAGAGACCCAGTACTTC
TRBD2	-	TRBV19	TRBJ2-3	CASRMVGLAGGPSSTDTQYF	TGTGCCAGTAGGATGGTCGGGCTAGCGGGAGGGCCCTCGAGCACAGATACGCAGTATTTT
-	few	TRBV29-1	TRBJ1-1	CSVVQALNTEAFF	TGCAGCGTTGTCCAGGCCTTGAACACTGAAGCTTTCTTT
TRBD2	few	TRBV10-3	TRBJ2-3	CAIGTSTDTQYF	TGTGCCATCGGGACTAGTACAGATACGCAGTATTTT
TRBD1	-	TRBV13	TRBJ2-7	CASSPRTGIEQYF	TGTGCCAGCAGCCCCCGGACAGGGATCGAGCAGTACTTC
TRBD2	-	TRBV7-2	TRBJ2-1	CASSPRLAGDNNEQFF	TGTGCCAGCAGCCCGAGACTAGCGGGGGATAACAATGAGCAGTTCTTC
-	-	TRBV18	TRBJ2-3	CASSVGSGTDTQYF	TGTGCCAGCTCAGTGGGGTCTGGCACAGATACGCAGTATTTT
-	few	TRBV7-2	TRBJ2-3	CASSARTRKEDTQYF	TGTGCCAGCAGCGCCCGGACACGGAAGGAGGATACGCAGTATTTT
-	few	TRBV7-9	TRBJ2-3	CASSFDLHTQYF	TGTGCCAGCAGCTTCGACTTACATACGCAGTATTTT
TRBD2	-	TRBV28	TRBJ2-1	CASSSLAGGRVEQFF	TGTGCCAGCAGCTCCCTAGCGGGGGGCCGGGTTGAGCAGTTCTTC
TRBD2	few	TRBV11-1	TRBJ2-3	CASSFSVSGSTDTQYF	TGTGCCAGCAGCTTCTCGGTTAGCGGGAGCACAGATACGCAGTATTTT
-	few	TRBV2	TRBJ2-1	CASSEDFLGVGEQFF	TGTGCCAGCAGTGAAGACTTCTTGGGGGTCGGGGAGCAGTTCTTC
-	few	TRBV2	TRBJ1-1	CASSEQHNTEAFF	TGTGCCAGCAGTGAACAGCATAACACTGAAGCTTTCTTT
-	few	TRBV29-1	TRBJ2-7	CSARRGDSYEQYF	TGCAGCGCCCGTCGCGGGGACTCCTACGAGCAGTACTTC
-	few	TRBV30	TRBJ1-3	CAWSVRTAGNTIYF	TGTGCCTGGAGTGTGCGGACTGCTGGAAACACCATATATTTT
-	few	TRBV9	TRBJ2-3	CASSVNTDTQYF	TGTGCCAGCAGCGTAAATACAGATACGCAGTATTTT
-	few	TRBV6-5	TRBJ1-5	CASSYSGSGDQPQHF	TGTGCCAGCAGTTACTCAGGCTCAGGGGATCAGCCCCAGCATTTT
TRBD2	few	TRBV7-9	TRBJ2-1	CASSLTEVSGNEQFF	TGTGCCAGCAGCTTGACAGAGGTTAGCGGGAATGAGCAGTTCTTC
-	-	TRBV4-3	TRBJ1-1	CASSQDPSGIEAFF	TGCGCCAGCAGCCAAGACCCCAGTGGGATTGAAGCTTTCTTT
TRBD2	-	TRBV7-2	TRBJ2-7	CASSNDGLAGSYEQYF	TGTGCCAGCAGCAACGACGGGCTAGCGGGATCCTACGAGCAGTACTTC